The 17 T cell receptor beta chains below were found in one sample sequenced in a study of EBV T-cell therapy then PD-1 blockade in nasopharyngeal carcinoma. The treatment denotes: AdE1-LMPpoly-expanded autologous EBV-specific T-cell therapy followed by anti-PD-1 nivolumab. TCRdb's copy holds only in-frame clones and misses some; the assay was immunoSEQ multiplex PCR. The sample holds fewer than 20,000 clones, roughly 84% seen once. Which antigens these TCRs recognize remains unknown. The sequenced sample was CD8+ T cells from blood, obtained between days 25 and 35 from a patient whose treatment included autologous EBV-specific T cells and nivolumab. These receptors came from a man aged 40-55 years with nasopharyngeal carcinoma.

This chain connects TRBV6-2 or TRBV6-3 to TRBJ2-7; a possible D gene is TRBD1 (6 bases). Germline-derived CDR1 and CDR2 are MNHEY and SVGEGT. V was clipped by 2 bases and J by 2 bases, with 7 bases between them. CDR3 length: 13 amino acids. The DNA for the CDR3 is TGTGCCAGCAGTTACCGGGACACCTACGAGCAGTACTTC. Translation gives CASSYRDTYEQYF.

The CDR3 region is CASSLARVSETQYF. In nucleotides, the CDR3 is TGTGCCAGCAGTTTGGCTAGGGTGTCGGAGACCCAGTACTTC. This chain connects TRBV28 to TRBJ2-5; D ambiguous. V was shortened by 3 bases and J by 5 bases, with 13 bases between the two germline ends. The V gene's germline CDR1 is MDHEN and CDR2 SYDVKM. The CDR3 sequence is 14 residues long.

This sequence joins TRBV12-5 and TRBJ2-5, with 7 nucleotides matching TRBD1. Trimming took 4 bases from V and 5 from J; bases not matched to a gene: 4. Germline V gene sequence: CDR1 LGHNT, CDR2 FRNRAP. This CDR3 has 13 residues. The CDR3 is CASGSTGVETQYF. CDR3 nucleotides: TGTGCTAGTGGTTCAACAGGGGTGGAGACCCAGTACTTC.

J is TRBJ2-3 and V is TRBV7-8, with D tentatively TRBD1 or TRBD2 (5 bases each). This CDR3 region has 16 residues. Trimming pared 3 bases from V and 1 base from J, leaving 14 bases between. Germline V lookup: CDR1 SGHVS, CDR2 FQNEAQ. The CDR3 spells CASSFPRRGGTDTQYF. The CDR3 region has the DNA TGTGCCAGCAGCTTCCCCCGGCGAGGGGGCACAGATACGCAGTATTTT.

V and J are TRBV12-3 or TRBV12-4 and TRBJ1-2, with 8 bases fitting TRBD1. J was trimmed by 3 bases and V by 7 bases; bases with no gene match: 4. The CDR3 has 13 residues. CDR3 DNA: TGTGCCAGCATGGCAGGGGGCTACTATGGCTACACCTTC. Translation gives CASMAGGYYGYTF.

The chain is built from TRBV19 and TRBJ1-1; possible D gene TRBD1, 5 bases. The CDR3 is made up of 15 amino acids. Between the trimmed V and J ends, which lost 2 bases and 1 base, there was a span of 11 bases. Germline V gives CDR1 LNHDA, CDR2 SQIVND (reference sequence). CDR3 loop: CASSILGGPNTEAFF. CDR3 nucleotide sequence: TGTGCCAGTAGTATATTGGGGGGACCGAACACTGAAGCTTTCTTT.

The genes are TRBV19 and TRBJ2-3, with TRBD2 identical over 8 bases. Losses at the gene ends were 4 bases for V and 1 base for J; bases not matched to a gene: 7. CDR3 length: 16 amino acids. The germline CDR1 and CDR2 sequences are LNHDA and SQIVND (reference sequence). The CDR3 here is CASSSSGAHGTDTQYF. For the CDR3, the DNA is TGTGCCAGTAGTAGTAGCGGGGCACACGGCACAGATACGCAGTATTTT.

This sequence joins TRBV19 and TRBJ2-7; D is undetermined. CDR1 is LNHDA, CDR2 SQIVND, per germline (reference sequence). CDR3 size: 14 residues. Trimming cost V 3 bases and J 4 bases, with 13 bases left between them. This CDR3 reads CASSIQTRIYEQYF. The CDR3 bases are TGTGCCAGTAGTATCCAAACTCGGATTTACGAGCAGTACTTC.

The CDR3 loop reads CASSQEAAGNSYEQYF. The DNA for the CDR3 is TGTGCCAGCAGCCAAGAGGCGGCAGGAAACTCCTACGAGCAGTACTTC. The rearrangement joins TRBV4-2 to TRBJ2-7; no firm D call. Germline loops: CDR1 LGHNA, CDR2 YNFKEQ. The CDR3 consists of 16 residues. V lost 0 bases, J lost 0 bases, and 12 bases lay in between.

J is TRBJ1-2 and V is TRBV6-5; D is possibly TRBD1 (6 bases). Germline lookup yields CDR1 MNHEY and CDR2 SVGAGI. V lost 2 bases and J lost 5, with 15 bases in between. The CDR3 has 15 residues. The CDR3 sequence is CASSYTTGLFYGYTF. The DNA for the CDR3 is TGTGCCAGCAGTTACACCACAGGGCTCTTTTATGGCTACACCTTC.

V is TRBV6-2 or TRBV6-3 and J is TRBJ2-7; 7 bases fit TRBD1. This CDR3 spans 15 amino acids. Germline CDR1 and CDR2: MNHEY and SVGEGT. V shed 0 bases and J 1 base; nucleotides not matched to a gene: 3. CDR3 sequence: CASSYSGDRSYEQYF. As DNA, the CDR3 is TGTGCCAGCAGTTACTCTGGGGACAGATCCTACGAGCAGTACTTC.

CDR3 nucleotides: TGTGCCAGCAGCGTAGAGGGACTGCAGTTAAACTATGGCTACACCTTC. This codes for CASSVEGLQLNYGYTF. The chain uses TRBV9 and TRBJ1-2, with TRBD1 as a possible D gene (5 bases). This CDR3 is 16 amino acids long. Germline assignment: CDR1 SGDLS and CDR2 YYNGEE. V shed 0 bases and J shed 2 bases, with 14 bases lying between them.

J is TRBJ1-3 and V is TRBV2, with unresolved D. Trimming cost V 0 bases and J 8 bases, with 8 bases left between them. Per germline, CDR1 SNHLY and CDR2 FYNNEI. The CDR3 sequence is 13 residues long. CDR3 nucleotides: TGTGCCAGCAGTGAAGCGCTTCCATACACCATATATTTT. Its protein is CASSEALPYTIYF.

The chain carries TRBV18 and TRBJ2-6, with 7 bases identical to TRBD1. In germline, CDR1 is KGHSH, CDR2 LQKENI. The CDR3 spans 18 residues. Germline trimming cut 2 bases from V and 0 bases from J; bases unmatched to any gene: 7. The chain's CDR3 is CASSPRTGVSSGANVLTF. The CDR3 DNA is TGTGCCAGCTCACCAAGAACAGGGGTGTCCTCTGGGGCCAACGTCCTGACTTTC. Using reference TRBV18 and TRBJ2-6 for the parts outside the CDR3, the full variable domain is NAGVMQNPRHLVRRRGQEARLRCSPMKGHSHVYWYRQLPEEGLKFMVYLQKENIIDESGMPKERFSAEFPKEGPSILRIQQVVRGDSAAYFCASSPRTGVSSGANVLTFGAGSRLTVL.

The chain carries TRBV5-4 and TRBJ2-2, with D unresolved. V lost 1 base and J lost 5, with 12 bases in between. This CDR3 spans 15 amino acids. The germline CDR1 and CDR2 sequences are SGHNT and YYREEE (reference sequence). The CDR3 nucleotides are TGTGCCAGCAGCTTGTATAGGGATTGGACCGGGGAGCTGTTTTTT. It specifies CASSLYRDWTGELFF.

CDR3 DNA: TGCAGTGCTAGAGCGGCGTATGAAGCTTTCTTT. Translation: CSARAAYEAFF. The chain joins TRBV20-1 to TRBJ1-1, with D unresolved. The V end lost 1 base, the J end lost 7 bases, and 7 bases lay between the germline ends. Germline V CDR1 and CDR2: DFQATT, SNEGSKA (reference sequence). The CDR3 contains 11 residues.

The chain has TRBV9 and TRBJ2-3; no clear D. Trimming took 8 bases from V and 3 from J, leaving 16 bases between them. The CDR3 is made up of 14 amino acids. Germline V lookup: CDR1 SGDLS, CDR2 YYNGEE. CDR3 loop: CASSGGYSTDTQYF. As DNA, the CDR3 is TGTGCCAGTTCGGGTGGGTATAGTACAGATACGCAGTATTTT.